This T cell receptor (beta chain) was identified in a study of blood T cell repertoires in COVID-19. About the research overall: Italy, Spain and the United States were the sources of the convalescent and acute COVID-19 samples.

Sequencing was performed with immunoSEQ multiplex PCR; in TCRdb, only in-frame clones are kept and a portion is missing. There are 200,000 to 300,000 clones in the sample; about 83% occur only once, and 5.5% lies in the top ten. CDR1 is GTSNPN and CDR2 is SVGIG in the germline V gene (reference sequence). The CDR3 loop spans 13 amino acids. V lost 2 bases, J lost 6 bases, and 3 bases stayed unmatched. The chain is built from TRBV30 and TRBJ2-3, with 9 bases aligning to TRBD1. This sequence was found in a human donor in a cohort sampled during active COVID-19. What was sequenced was peripheral blood. The CDR3 here is CAWSTGGRDTQYF. In DNA, the CDR3 is TGTGCCTGGAGTACAGGGGGCCGGGATACGCAGTATTTT.